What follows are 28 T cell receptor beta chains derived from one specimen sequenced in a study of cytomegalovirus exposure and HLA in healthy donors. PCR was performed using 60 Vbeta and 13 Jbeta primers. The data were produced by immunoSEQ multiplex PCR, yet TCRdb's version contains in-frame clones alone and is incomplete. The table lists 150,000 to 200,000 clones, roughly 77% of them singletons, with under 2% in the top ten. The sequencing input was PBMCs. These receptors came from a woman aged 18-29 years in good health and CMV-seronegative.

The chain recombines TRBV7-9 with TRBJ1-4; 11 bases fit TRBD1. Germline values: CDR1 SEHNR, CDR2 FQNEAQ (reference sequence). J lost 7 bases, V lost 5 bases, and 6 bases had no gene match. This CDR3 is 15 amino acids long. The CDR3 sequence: CASSLGQGAIEKLFF. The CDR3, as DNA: TGTGCCAGCAGCCTAGGACAGGGGGCAATTGAAAAACTGTTTTTT.

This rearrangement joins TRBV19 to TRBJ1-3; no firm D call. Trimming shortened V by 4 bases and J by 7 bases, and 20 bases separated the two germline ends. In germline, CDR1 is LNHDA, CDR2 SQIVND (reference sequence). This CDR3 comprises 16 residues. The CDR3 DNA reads TGTGCCAGTAGTACTCCCCGTTCGAGGCGGCGGAACACCATATATTTT. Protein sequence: CASSTPRSRRRNTIYF.

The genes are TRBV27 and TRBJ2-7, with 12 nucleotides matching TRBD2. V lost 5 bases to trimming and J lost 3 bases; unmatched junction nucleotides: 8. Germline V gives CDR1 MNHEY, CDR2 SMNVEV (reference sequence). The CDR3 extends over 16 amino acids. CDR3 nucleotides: TGTGCCAGCAGTACCCAACTAGCGGGAGGATACTACGAGCAGTACTTC. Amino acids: CASSTQLAGGYYEQYF.

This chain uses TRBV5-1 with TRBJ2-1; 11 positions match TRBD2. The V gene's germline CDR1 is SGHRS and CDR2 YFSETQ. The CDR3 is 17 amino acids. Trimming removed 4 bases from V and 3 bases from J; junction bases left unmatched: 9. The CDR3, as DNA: TGCGCCAGCAGCCTGGGACTAGCGGACATCGTCTACAATGAGCAGTTCTTC. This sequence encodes CASSLGLADIVYNEQFF.

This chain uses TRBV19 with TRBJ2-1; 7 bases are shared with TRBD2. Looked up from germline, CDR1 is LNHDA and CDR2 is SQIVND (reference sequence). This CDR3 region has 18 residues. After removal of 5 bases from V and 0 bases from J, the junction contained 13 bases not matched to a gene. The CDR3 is CASSRNSGGWSSYNEQFF. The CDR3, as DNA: TGTGCCAGTAGTCGCAACTCGGGGGGATGGAGCTCCTACAATGAGCAGTTCTTC.

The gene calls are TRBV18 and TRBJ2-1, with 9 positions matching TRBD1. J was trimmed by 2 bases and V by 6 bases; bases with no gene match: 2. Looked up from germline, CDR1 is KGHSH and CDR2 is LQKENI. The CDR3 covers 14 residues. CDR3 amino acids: CASSGTGPYNEQFF. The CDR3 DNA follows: TGTGCCAGCTCCGGGACAGGGCCCTACAATGAGCAGTTCTTC. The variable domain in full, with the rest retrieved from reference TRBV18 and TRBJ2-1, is NAGVMQNPRHLVRRRGQEARLRCSPMKGHSHVYWYRQLPEEGLKFMVYLQKENIIDESGMPKERFSAEFPKEGPSILRIQQVVRGDSAAYFCASSGTGPYNEQFFGPGTRLTVL.

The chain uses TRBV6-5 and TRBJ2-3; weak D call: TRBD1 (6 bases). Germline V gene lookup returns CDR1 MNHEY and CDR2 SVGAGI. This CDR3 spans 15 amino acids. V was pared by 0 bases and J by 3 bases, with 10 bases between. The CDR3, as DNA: TGTGCCAGCAGTTACTCGAGCAGGGGTACAGATACGCAGTATTTT. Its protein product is CASSYSSRGTDTQYF.

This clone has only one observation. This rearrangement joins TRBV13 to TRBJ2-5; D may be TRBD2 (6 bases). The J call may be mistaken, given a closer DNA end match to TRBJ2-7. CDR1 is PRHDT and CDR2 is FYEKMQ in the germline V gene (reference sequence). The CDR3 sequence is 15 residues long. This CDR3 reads CASSLGGSVVYEQYF. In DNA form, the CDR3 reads TGTGCCAGCAGCTTAGGCGGGAGTGTTGTGTACGAGCAGTACTTC.

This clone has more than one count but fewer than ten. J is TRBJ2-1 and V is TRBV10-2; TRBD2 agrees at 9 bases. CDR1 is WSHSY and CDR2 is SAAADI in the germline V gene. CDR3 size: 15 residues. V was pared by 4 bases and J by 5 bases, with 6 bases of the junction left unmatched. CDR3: CASSGLPSGNNEQFF. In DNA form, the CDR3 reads TGCGCCAGCAGTGGCTTACCTAGCGGGAACAATGAGCAGTTCTTC.

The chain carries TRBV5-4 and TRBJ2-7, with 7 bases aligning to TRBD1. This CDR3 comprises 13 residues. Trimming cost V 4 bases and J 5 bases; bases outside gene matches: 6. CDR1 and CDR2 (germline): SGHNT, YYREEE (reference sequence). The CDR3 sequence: CASSLDRVHEQYF. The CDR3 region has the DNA TGTGCCAGCAGCCTCGACAGGGTCCACGAGCAGTACTTC. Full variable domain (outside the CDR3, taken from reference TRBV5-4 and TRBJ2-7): ETGVTQSPTHLIKTRGQQVTLRCSSQSGHNTVSWYQQALGQGPQFIFQYYREEENGRGNFPPRFSGLQFPNYSSELNVNALELDDSALYLCASSLDRVHEQYFGPGTRLTVT.

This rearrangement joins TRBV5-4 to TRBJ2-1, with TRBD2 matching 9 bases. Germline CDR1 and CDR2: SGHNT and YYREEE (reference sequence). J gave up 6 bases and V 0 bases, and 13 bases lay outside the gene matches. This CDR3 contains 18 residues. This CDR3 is CASSLAGGGRAPGNEQFF. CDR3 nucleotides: TGTGCCAGCAGCTTGGCCGGCGGCGGGAGGGCCCCAGGCAATGAGCAGTTCTTC.

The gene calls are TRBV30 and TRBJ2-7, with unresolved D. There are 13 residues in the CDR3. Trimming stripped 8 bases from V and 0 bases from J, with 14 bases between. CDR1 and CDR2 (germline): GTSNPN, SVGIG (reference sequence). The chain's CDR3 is CAGEAEVSYEQYF. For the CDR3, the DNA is TGTGCCGGAGAGGCGGAAGTCTCCTACGAGCAGTACTTC.

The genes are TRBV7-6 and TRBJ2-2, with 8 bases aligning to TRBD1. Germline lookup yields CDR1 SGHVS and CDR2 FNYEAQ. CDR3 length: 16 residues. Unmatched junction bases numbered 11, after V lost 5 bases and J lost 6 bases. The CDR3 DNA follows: TGTGCCAGCAGCCTAGAACAGGGGGTTCTTTCCGGGGAGCTGTTTTTT. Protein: CASSLEQGVLSGELFF.

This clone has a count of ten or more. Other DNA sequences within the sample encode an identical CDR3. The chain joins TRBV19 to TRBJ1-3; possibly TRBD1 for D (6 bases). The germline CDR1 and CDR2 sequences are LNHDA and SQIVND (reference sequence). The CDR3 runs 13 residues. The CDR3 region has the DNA TGTGCGTCCGGACAGCTCTCTGGAAACACCATATATTTT. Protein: CASGQLSGNTIYF.

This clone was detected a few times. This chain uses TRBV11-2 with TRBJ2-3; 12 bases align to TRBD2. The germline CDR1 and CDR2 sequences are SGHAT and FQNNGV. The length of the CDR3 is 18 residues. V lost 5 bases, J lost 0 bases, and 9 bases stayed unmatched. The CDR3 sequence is CASSQWVGTSGSTDTQYF. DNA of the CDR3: TGTGCCAGCAGCCAGTGGGTGGGGACTAGCGGGAGCACAGATACGCAGTATTTT. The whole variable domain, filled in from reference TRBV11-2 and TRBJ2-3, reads EAGVAQSPRYKIIEKRQSVAFWCNPISGHATLYWYQQILGQGPKLLIQFQNNGVVDDSQLPKDRFSAERLKGVDSTLKIQPAKLEDSAVYLCASSQWVGTSGSTDTQYFGPGTRLTVL.

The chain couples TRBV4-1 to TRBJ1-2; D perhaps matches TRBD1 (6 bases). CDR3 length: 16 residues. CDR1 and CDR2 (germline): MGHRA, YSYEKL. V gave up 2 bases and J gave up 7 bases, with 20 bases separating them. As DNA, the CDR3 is TGCGCCAGCAGCCAAAGCCCCACGGGGGGGCCGGTTGGCTACACCTTC. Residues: CASSQSPTGGPVGYTF.

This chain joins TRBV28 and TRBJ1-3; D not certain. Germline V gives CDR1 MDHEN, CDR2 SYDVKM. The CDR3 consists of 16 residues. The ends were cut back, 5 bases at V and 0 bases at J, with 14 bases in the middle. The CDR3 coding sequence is TGTGCCAGCAGTCGGACTGTTTCTAGCTCTGGAAACACCATATATTTT. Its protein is CASSRTVSSSGNTIYF.

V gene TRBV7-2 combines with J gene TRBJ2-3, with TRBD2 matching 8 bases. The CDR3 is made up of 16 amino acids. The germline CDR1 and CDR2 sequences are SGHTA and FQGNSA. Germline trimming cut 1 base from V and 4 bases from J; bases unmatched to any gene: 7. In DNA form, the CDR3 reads TGTGCCAGCAGCTTAGTCCTCGGGGGGGTTGCAGATACGCAGTATTTT. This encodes CASSLVLGGVADTQYF.

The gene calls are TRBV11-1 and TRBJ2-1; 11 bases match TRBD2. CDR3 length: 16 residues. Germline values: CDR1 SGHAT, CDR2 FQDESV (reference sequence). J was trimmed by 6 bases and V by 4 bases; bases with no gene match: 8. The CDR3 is CASSSLAGGLSNEQFF. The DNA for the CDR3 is TGTGCCAGCAGCTCCCTAGCGGGGGGTCTCTCCAATGAGCAGTTCTTC.

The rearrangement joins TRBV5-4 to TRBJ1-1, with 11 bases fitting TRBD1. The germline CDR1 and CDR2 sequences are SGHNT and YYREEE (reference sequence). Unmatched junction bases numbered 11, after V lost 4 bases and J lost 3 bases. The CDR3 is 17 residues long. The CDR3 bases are TGTGCCAGCAGCGTAGGACAGGGGGCGAGTGCCCACACTGAAGCTTTCTTT. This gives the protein CASSVGQGASAHTEAFF. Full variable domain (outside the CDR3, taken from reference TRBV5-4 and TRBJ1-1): ETGVTQSPTHLIKTRGQQVTLRCSSQSGHNTVSWYQQALGQGPQFIFQYYREEENGRGNFPPRFSGLQFPNYSSELNVNALELDDSALYLCASSVGQGASAHTEAFFGQGTRLTVV.

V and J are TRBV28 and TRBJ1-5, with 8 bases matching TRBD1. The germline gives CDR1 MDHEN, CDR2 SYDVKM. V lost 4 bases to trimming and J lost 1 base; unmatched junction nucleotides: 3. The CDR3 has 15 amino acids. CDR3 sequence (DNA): TGTGCCAGCAGTTGGACAGGGCAAAGCAATCAGCCCCAGCATTTT. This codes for CASSWTGQSNQPQHF.

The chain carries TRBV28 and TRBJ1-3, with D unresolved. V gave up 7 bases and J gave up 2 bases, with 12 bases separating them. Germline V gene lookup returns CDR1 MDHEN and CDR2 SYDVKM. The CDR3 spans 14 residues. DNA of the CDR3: TGTGCCAGCATTGGTACAGCCCCTGGAAACACCATATATTTT. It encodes CASIGTAPGNTIYF.

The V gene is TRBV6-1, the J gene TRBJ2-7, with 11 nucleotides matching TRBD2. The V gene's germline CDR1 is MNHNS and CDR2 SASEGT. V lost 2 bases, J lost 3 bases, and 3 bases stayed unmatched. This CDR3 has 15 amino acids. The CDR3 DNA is TGTGCCAGCAGTGAACCGACTAGCGGGAACTACGAGCAGTACTTC. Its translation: CASSEPTSGNYEQYF.

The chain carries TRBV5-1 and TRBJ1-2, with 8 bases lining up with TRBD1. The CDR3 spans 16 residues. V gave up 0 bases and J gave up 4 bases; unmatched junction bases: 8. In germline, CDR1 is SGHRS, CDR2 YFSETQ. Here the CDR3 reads CASSLAPGGAGYGYTF. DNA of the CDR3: TGCGCCAGCAGCTTGGCGCCAGGGGGCGCGGGCTATGGCTACACCTTC.

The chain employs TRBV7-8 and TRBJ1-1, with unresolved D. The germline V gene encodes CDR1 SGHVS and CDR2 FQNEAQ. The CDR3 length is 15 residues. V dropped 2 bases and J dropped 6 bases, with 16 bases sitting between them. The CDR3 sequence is CASSLFGSANAEAFF. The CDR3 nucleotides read TGTGCCAGCAGCTTATTCGGGTCGGCAAACGCTGAAGCTTTCTTT. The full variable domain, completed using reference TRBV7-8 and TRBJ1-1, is GAGVSQSPRYKVAKRGQDVALRCDPISGHVSLFWYQQALGQGPEFLTYFQNEAQLDKSGLPSDRFFAERPEGSVSTLKIQRTQQEDSAVYLCASSLFGSANAEAFFGQGTRLTVV.

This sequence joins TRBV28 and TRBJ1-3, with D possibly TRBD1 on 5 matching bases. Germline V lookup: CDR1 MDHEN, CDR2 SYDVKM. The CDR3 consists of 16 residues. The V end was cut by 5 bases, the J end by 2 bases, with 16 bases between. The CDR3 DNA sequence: TGTGCCAGCAGTCGCCCCCAGGGTCGCCCTGGAAACACCATATATTTT. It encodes CASSRPQGRPGNTIYF.

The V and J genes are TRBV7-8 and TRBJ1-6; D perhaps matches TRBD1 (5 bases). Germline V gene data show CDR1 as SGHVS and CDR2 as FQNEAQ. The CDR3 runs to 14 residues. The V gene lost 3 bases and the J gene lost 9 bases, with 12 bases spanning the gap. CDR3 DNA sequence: TGTGCCAGCAGCTTCCAGGGTAGGCCTTCACCCCTCCACTTT. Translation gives CASSFQGRPSPLHF.

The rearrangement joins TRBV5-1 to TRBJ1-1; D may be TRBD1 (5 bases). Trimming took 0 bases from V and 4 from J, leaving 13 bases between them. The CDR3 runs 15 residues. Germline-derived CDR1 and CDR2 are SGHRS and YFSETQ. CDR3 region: CASSLGGAQRTEAFF. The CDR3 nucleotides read TGCGCCAGCAGCTTGGGGGGCGCCCAGCGCACTGAAGCTTTCTTT.